The source of this T cell receptor beta chain is a study of cytomegalovirus exposure and HLA in healthy donors. Study results and limitations: Researchers catalogued over 150 TCR beta chains as cytomegalovirus-associated.

Concerning this clone: What it binds is not known.

Germline V gives CDR1 MDHEN, CDR2 SYDVKM. V lost 6 bases to trimming and J lost 8 bases; unmatched junction nucleotides: 4. This CDR3 spans 14 amino acids. Method: immunoSEQ multiplex PCR; TCRdb's copy keeps in-frame clones and lacks some. The repertoire includes around 250,000 clones, around 87% of them detected once, and approximately 0.34% sits in the top ten. What was sequenced was PBMCs. The rearrangement links TRBV28 to TRBJ1-4, with 12 nucleotides matching TRBD1. This receptor was identified in a woman between 18 and 29 years old in good health and CMV-seronegative. The CDR3 is CASRTGTGGEKLFF. The CDR3 bases are TGTGCCAGCAGGACCGGGACAGGGGGCGAAAAACTGTTTTTT.